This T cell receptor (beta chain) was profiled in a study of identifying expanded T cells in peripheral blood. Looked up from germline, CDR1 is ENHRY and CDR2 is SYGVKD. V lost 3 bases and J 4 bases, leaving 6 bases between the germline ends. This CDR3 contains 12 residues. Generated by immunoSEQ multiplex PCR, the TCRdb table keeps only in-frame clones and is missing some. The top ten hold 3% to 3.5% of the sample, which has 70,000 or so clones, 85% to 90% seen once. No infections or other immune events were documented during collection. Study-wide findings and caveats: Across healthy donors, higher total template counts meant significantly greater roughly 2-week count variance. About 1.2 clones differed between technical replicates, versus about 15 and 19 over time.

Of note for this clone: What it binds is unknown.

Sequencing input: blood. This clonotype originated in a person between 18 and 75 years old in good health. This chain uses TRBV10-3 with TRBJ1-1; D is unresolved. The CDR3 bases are TGTGCCATCAGTGAAGAATTCACTGAAGCTTTCTTT. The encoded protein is CAISEEFTEAFF.